This entry lists 9 T cell receptor beta chains sequenced from one sample in a study of blood T cell repertoires in COVID-19. The method was immunoSEQ multiplex PCR; TCRdb's version includes in-frame clones alone and lacks a portion of them. The sample carries about 180,000 clones, 88% recorded once. Input material: PBMCs or T cells enriched from blood (not recorded which). The source of these receptors is a woman aged 18-35 years who had recovered from COVID-19.

J is TRBJ2-7 and V is TRBV3-1 (or the pseudogene TRBV3-2), with 9 bases aligning to TRBD2. Trimming at V came to 0 bases and at J to 8 bases, leaving 2 bases not matched to a gene. Germline V gene sequence: CDR1 LGHDT, CDR2 YNNKEL (reference sequence). The CDR3 loop spans 13 amino acids. The CDR3 loop is CASSQDGTSKQYF. The CDR3, as DNA: TGTGCCAGCAGCCAAGATGGGACTAGCAAGCAGTACTTC.

This clone came up a few times. This rearrangement joins TRBV19 to TRBJ2-7; the match to TRBD2 covers 14 bases. V shed 7 bases and J 3 bases; nucleotides not matched to a gene: 5. Germline CDR1 is LNHDA and CDR2 is SQIVND (reference sequence). The CDR3 loop spans 15 amino acids. The CDR3 DNA is TGTGCCAGTAACAAAGGACTAGCGGGAGGCTACGAGCAGTACTTC. As protein: CASNKGLAGGYEQYF.

This chain links TRBV19 with TRBJ1-1; D gene unclear. From germline, CDR1 is LNHDA and CDR2 SQIVND (reference sequence). The V end was cut by 5 bases, the J end by 1 base, with 11 bases between. The CDR3 has 14 residues. The CDR3 bases are TGTGCCAGTAGTCACAGCCCGCCGAACACTGAAGCTTTCTTT. Amino acids: CASSHSPPNTEAFF.

The rearrangement joins TRBV4-2 to TRBJ2-5, with TRBD2 matching 8 bases. Germline V gene lookup returns CDR1 LGHNA and CDR2 YNFKEQ. The V gene end was trimmed by 0 bases and the J gene end by 5 bases; junction bases not matched to a gene: 5. CDR3 length equals 15 residues. CDR3 DNA: TGTGCCAGCAGCCAAGATCGCGGGGGGCGCGAGACCCAGTACTTC. Translating gives CASSQDRGGRETQYF.

CDR3 in amino acids: CSAGGRESSTDTQYF. The CDR3 DNA reads TGCAGTGCTGGTGGGCGGGAGAGTAGCACAGATACGCAGTATTTT. J is TRBJ2-3 and V is TRBV20-1; 7 bases map to TRBD2. With 5 bases clipped from V and 0 bases from J, the junction kept 8 bases outside the gene matches. Germline lookup yields CDR1 DFQATT and CDR2 SNEGSKA (reference sequence). CDR3 length: 15 amino acids.

This clone occurred once. The rearrangement links TRBV6-5 to TRBJ2-5; TRBD2 agrees at 8 bases. Trimming at V came to 4 bases and at J to 5 bases, leaving 6 bases not matched to a gene. Germline CDR1 reads MNHEY; CDR2 reads SVGAGI. The CDR3 sequence is 14 residues long. For the CDR3, the DNA is TGTGCCAGCAGTTCCCTGGGACTAGGTGAGACCCAGTACTTC. It encodes CASSSLGLGETQYF.

J is TRBJ2-3 and V is TRBV10-2; 8 positions agree with TRBD2. This CDR3 spans 14 amino acids. Germline trimming cut 6 bases from V and 5 bases from J; bases unmatched to any gene: 7. CDR1 and CDR2 from the germline V gene are WSHSY and SAAADI. The CDR3 nucleotides are TGCGCCAGCAGACCGACTAGCGCCAGAGATACGCAGTATTTT. Amino acid sequence: CASRPTSARDTQYF.

The rearrangement uses TRBV28 and TRBJ1-3; 7 bases are shared with TRBD1. The CDR3 consists of 14 residues. Germline V gene data show CDR1 as MDHEN and CDR2 as SYDVKM. The junction had 0 bases not matched to a gene; V was cut back by 0 bases and J by 4 bases. The CDR3 sequence: CASSLWGQGNTIYF. The DNA of the CDR3 is TGTGCCAGCAGTTTATGGGGACAGGGAAACACCATATATTTT. The full variable domain, rest sourced from reference TRBV28 and TRBJ1-3, is DVKVTQSSRYLVKRTGEKVFLECVQDMDHENMFWYRQDPGLGLRLIYFSYDVKMKEKGDIPEGYSVSREKKERFSLILESASTNQTSMYLCASSLWGQGNTIYFGEGSWLTVV.

This sequence joins TRBV7-2 and TRBJ1-4, with unresolved D. Trimming took off 1 base at V and 6 bases at J, with 9 bases between the two ends. Germline CDR1 and CDR2: SGHTA and FQGNSA. The CDR3 length is 14 residues. The CDR3 is CASSLDNSYEKLFF. As DNA, the CDR3 is TGTGCCAGCAGCTTAGACAATTCTTATGAAAAACTGTTTTTT.